The 30 T cell receptor beta chains in this list originate from one sample, sequenced in a study of CD8 T cells in Susac syndrome. About 0.5 to 1 ug RNA was reverse transcribed with random hexamers. TCRdb used MiXCR to reprocess the immunoSEQ multiplex PCR reads, holding one entry per CDR3 protein. The top ten clones hold around 0.075% of a sample with approximately 170,000 distinct CDR3 sequences, about 90% of them seen once. Sequenced material: CD4+ T cells from PBMCs. The receptors were sampled from a human donor in good health.

V usage is TRBV9 and J usage is TRBJ2-5; 9 bases are a match to TRBD2. The germline V gene has CDR1 SGDLS and CDR2 YYNGEE. Trimming at V came to 2 bases and at J to 3 bases, leaving 5 bases not matched to a gene. There are 15 residues in the CDR3. In DNA, the CDR3 is TGTGCCAGCAGCGTGATGACTAGCGGAGAAGAGACCCAGTACTTC. Translated: CASSVMTSGEETQYF.

In nucleotides, the CDR3 is TGTGCCAGCAGGTCCGGGACAGGGGATTACGAGCAGTACTTC. Protein sequence: CASRSGTGDYEQYF. J is TRBJ2-7 and V is TRBV5-6, with 10 positions matching TRBD1. J gave up 4 bases and V 5 bases, and 6 bases lay outside the gene matches. The CDR3 loop spans 14 amino acids. Germline CDR1 and CDR2: SGHDT and YYEEEE.

The chain links TRBV9 to TRBJ2-7; no clear D. CDR1 and CDR2 (germline): SGDLS, YYNGEE. Trimming took 0 bases from V and 4 from J, leaving 11 bases between them. The CDR3 length is 14 residues. The CDR3 region has the DNA TGTGCCAGCAGCGTAGCTCAGAATCCGTACGAGCAGTACTTC. Translated, it gives CASSVAQNPYEQYF.

This clonotype was seen a single time. V usage is TRBV3-1 and J usage is TRBJ1-1; 7 bases map to TRBD1. This CDR3 comprises 13 residues. CDR1 LGHDT and CDR2 YNNKEL come from the germline V gene (reference sequence). Germline trimming cut 2 bases from V and 8 bases from J; bases unmatched to any gene: 5. The DNA for the CDR3 is TGTGCCAGCAGCCAAACGGACAGGTCAGAAGCTTTCTTT. It codes for CASSQTDRSEAFF. The full variable domain, completed using reference TRBV3-1 and TRBJ1-1, is DTAVSQTPKYLVTQMGNDKSIKCEQNLGHDTMYWYKQDSKKFLKIMFSYNNKELIINETVPNRFSPKSPDKAHLNLHINSLELGDSAVYFCASSQTDRSEAFFGQGTRLTVV.

The CDR3 is CSVQPGQGSGYTF. The CDR3 bases are TGCAGCGTTCAACCGGGGCAGGGGTCTGGCTACACCTTC. The chain links TRBV29-1 to TRBJ1-2; tentatively, D is TRBD1 (6 bases). In germline, CDR1 is SQVTM, CDR2 ANQGSEA. The CDR3 sequence is 13 residues long. The V end was cut by 5 bases, the J end by 7 bases, with 17 bases between.

The chain joins TRBV7-8 to TRBJ2-5, with 9 bases fitting TRBD2. The CDR3 covers 16 residues. The junction had 4 bases not matched to a gene; V was cut back by 1 base and J by 1 base. The germline V gene encodes CDR1 SGHVS and CDR2 FQNEAQ. The CDR3 loop is CASSLGLAGRQETQYF. CDR3 nucleotide sequence: TGTGCCAGCAGCTTAGGGCTAGCGGGACGCCAAGAGACCCAGTACTTC. Combining the CDR3 with reference TRBV7-8 and TRBJ2-5 gives the whole variable domain GAGVSQSPRYKVAKRGQDVALRCDPISGHVSLFWYQQALGQGPEFLTYFQNEAQLDKSGLPSDRFFAERPEGSVSTLKIQRTQQEDSAVYLCASSLGLAGRQETQYFGPGTRLLVL.

This clonotype was picked up one time. The chain uses TRBV12-3 or TRBV12-4 and TRBJ2-3; no reliable D call. V lost 3 bases and J lost 4, with 11 bases in between. The CDR3 loop spans 14 amino acids. The CDR3 is CASSFLVVADTQYF. CDR3 sequence (DNA): TGTGCCAGCAGTTTCCTCGTTGTCGCAGATACGCAGTATTTT.

The chain has TRBV7-6 and TRBJ2-3; 8 bases line up with TRBD2. Germline V gene sequence: CDR1 SGHVS, CDR2 FNYEAQ. With V trimmed by 5 bases and J by 2 bases, 9 bases remained unmatched. This CDR3 spans 16 amino acids. The CDR3 region is CASSLGVAGFTDTQYF. CDR3 in DNA: TGTGCCAGCAGCCTCGGGGTAGCGGGGTTCACAGATACGCAGTATTTT.

The J gene is TRBJ1-5, the V gene TRBV19, with D tentatively TRBD1 (6 bases). V was cut by 7 bases and J by 3 bases, with 10 bases left in between. Germline V lookup: CDR1 LNHDA, CDR2 SQIVND (reference sequence). There are 13 residues in the CDR3. DNA for the CDR3: TGTGCCAGTACTGACAGGATCAATCAGCCCCAGCATTTT. Translation gives CASTDRINQPQHF.

The chain employs TRBV7-3 and TRBJ2-7; 8 bases fit TRBD1. V gave up 5 bases and J gave up 3 bases; unmatched junction bases: 9. Germline loops: CDR1 SGHTA, CDR2 FQGTGA. The CDR3 covers 15 residues. DNA for the CDR3: TGTGCCAGCAGCCCCGCCGGGACAGGATACTACGAGCAGTACTTC. It codes for CASSPAGTGYYEQYF.

This sequence joins TRBV6-6 and TRBJ1-6; D possibly corresponds to TRBD1 (5 bases). The germline V and J ends were trimmed by 2 bases and 9 bases, with 14 bases remaining between them. CDR3 length: 15 amino acids. Per germline, CDR1 MNHNY and CDR2 SVGAGI (reference sequence). The CDR3 DNA sequence: TGTGCCAGCAGTTACCGAGCAGGGATTGGTTCACCCCTCCACTTT. Its protein is CASSYRAGIGSPLHF.

V gene TRBV7-9 combines with J gene TRBJ1-5; D is unresolved. CDR3 length: 15 amino acids. V was pared by 5 bases and J by 1 base, with 12 bases between. CDR1 and CDR2 (germline): SEHNR, FQNEAQ (reference sequence). The CDR3 sequence: CASSARGGSNQPQHF. In nucleotides, the CDR3 is TGTGCCAGCAGCGCCAGAGGAGGAAGCAATCAGCCCCAGCATTTT.

The rearrangement links TRBV2 to TRBJ2-5; D uncertain. Germline CDR1 is SNHLY and CDR2 is FYNNEI. There are 14 residues in the CDR3. V lost 3 bases and J lost 0, with 8 bases in between. This CDR3 is CASSERTDQETQYF. CDR3 DNA sequence: TGTGCCAGCAGTGAGAGGACGGACCAAGAGACCCAGTACTTC.

This chain joins TRBV15 and TRBJ1-2; weak D call: TRBD1 (5 bases). There are 15 residues in the CDR3. The germline V gene encodes CDR1 LNHNV and CDR2 YYDKDF (reference sequence). V shed 0 bases and J shed 4 bases, with 12 bases lying between them. The CDR3, as DNA: TGTGCCACCAGCAGAGATCCAGGGTCCTTCTATGGCTACACCTTC. Translating it yields CATSRDPGSFYGYTF.

The chain carries TRBV6-6 and TRBJ2-3; tentatively, D is TRBD1 (6 bases). Germline CDR1 MNHNY, CDR2 SVGAGI (reference sequence). Trimming shortened V by 7 bases and J by 3 bases, and 14 bases separated the two germline ends. The CDR3 length is 14 residues. For the CDR3, the DNA is TGTGCCAGCACCCGACAGGTCACGACAGATACGCAGTATTTT. Translated: CASTRQVTTDTQYF.

CDR3 bases: TGCAGTGCAATCGGAGGTCGGAATTCACCCCTCCACTTT. This codes for CSAIGGRNSPLHF. The rearrangement links TRBV20-1 to TRBJ1-6; no definite D call. The CDR3 runs 13 residues. Germline V gene data show CDR1 as DFQATT and CDR2 as SNEGSKA (reference sequence). Trimming removed 6 bases at V and 7 bases at J, with 13 bases between.

The genes are TRBV7-2 and TRBJ2-7; D is undetermined. Germline CDR1 reads SGHTA; CDR2 reads FQGNSA. Trimming removed 3 bases from V and 5 bases from J, with 14 bases in between. CDR3 size: 14 residues. CDR3 loop: CASSLEGFYNEQYF. The CDR3 nucleotides read TGTGCCAGCAGCTTGGAAGGGTTTTATAACGAGCAGTACTTC.

This sequence joins TRBV5-1 and TRBJ2-5, with no clear D. The CDR3 has 16 residues. V lost 3 bases to trimming and J lost 0 bases, with 15 bases between them. The germline CDR1 and CDR2 sequences are SGHRS and YFSETQ. Here the CDR3 DNA reads TGCGCCAGCAGCTCGGGTGGACCGACGTACCAAGAGACCCAGTACTTC. It specifies CASSSGGPTYQETQYF.

The chain employs TRBV6-4 and TRBJ2-1; D is ambiguous. Trimming removed 7 bases at V and 3 bases at J, with 10 bases between. Germline V gene sequence: CDR1 MRHNA, CDR2 SNTAGT. The CDR3 is made up of 13 amino acids. CDR3 sequence: CASKPERYNEQFF. The CDR3 bases are TGTGCCAGCAAGCCGGAGCGCTACAATGAGCAGTTCTTC.

The chain carries TRBV3-1 and TRBJ2-5; 8 bases match TRBD1. The CDR3 spans 17 residues. V shed 3 bases and J 0 bases; nucleotides not matched to a gene: 9. The germline V gene has CDR1 LGHDT and CDR2 YNNKEL (reference sequence). CDR3: CASSQGRDRRYQETQYF. The CDR3, as DNA: TGTGCCAGCAGCCAGGGTAGGGACAGGAGGTACCAAGAGACCCAGTACTTC.

The chain carries TRBV24-1 and TRBJ1-2, with 9 bases fitting TRBD1. The V segment lost 4 bases and the J segment 4 bases; nucleotides outside the gene matches: 6. CDR3 length equals 15 residues. The V gene's germline CDR1 is KGHDR and CDR2 SFDVKD. DNA for the CDR3: TGTGCCACCAGTGAAGGGGGACAGGGCGGCTATGGCTACACCTTC. Amino acids: CATSEGGQGGYGYTF.

The CDR3 loop reads CASSYRTGRNEQFF. CDR3 DNA sequence: TGTGCCAGCAGTTATAGGACAGGGAGGAATGAGCAGTTCTTC. The chain is built from TRBV6-2 or TRBV6-3 and TRBJ2-1, with 8 bases identical to TRBD1. This CDR3 is 14 amino acids long. The ends lost 3 bases at V and 7 bases at J; junction bases unmatched: 5. Germline V gene lookup returns CDR1 MNHEY and CDR2 SVGEGT.

The chain has TRBV7-2 and TRBJ1-1, with TRBD1 matching over 8 bases. CDR3 length: 14 residues. The germline V gene has CDR1 SGHTA and CDR2 FQGNSA. V shed 0 bases and J 5 bases; nucleotides not matched to a gene: 2. The CDR3 DNA follows: TGTGCCAGCAGCTTAGCAAACAGGGGGACTGAAGCTTTCTTT. This encodes CASSLANRGTEAFF.

The chain joins TRBV25-1 to TRBJ1-4; D call uncertain. V was trimmed by 6 bases and J by 3 bases, leaving 14 bases between them. Germline CDR1 and CDR2: MGHDK and SYGVNS. The CDR3 spans 15 residues. The CDR3 nucleotides read TGTGCCAGCAGAGGATGGTGGGGTTCTAATGAAAAACTGTTTTTT. Its translation: CASRGWWGSNEKLFF.

This clonotype was detected only once. The chain combines TRBV20-1 with TRBJ2-7, with TRBD2 as a possible D gene (6 bases). V gave up 6 bases and J gave up 5 bases, with 14 bases separating them. The CDR3 length is 12 residues. The germline V gene encodes CDR1 DFQATT and CDR2 SNEGSKA (reference sequence). The DNA for the CDR3 is TGCAGTGCCCGGGACTTCGAAAACGAGCAGTACTTC. It yields the protein CSARDFENEQYF.

The J gene is TRBJ2-1, the V gene TRBV13, with TRBD2 matching over 11 bases. The CDR3 has 15 residues. The germline V gene has CDR1 PRHDT and CDR2 FYEKMQ (reference sequence). V dropped 0 bases and J dropped 10; count of bases not matched to a gene: 5. For the CDR3, the DNA is TGTGCCAGCAGCTTAGGTAGCGGGAGGGCCAGGGAGCAGTTCTTC. It codes for CASSLGSGRAREQFF. The whole variable domain, remainder taken from reference TRBV13 and TRBJ2-1, is AAGVIQSPRHLIKEKRETATLKCYPIPRHDTVYWYQQGPGQDPQFLISFYEKMQSDKGSIPDRFSAQQFSDYHSELNMSSLELGDSALYFCASSLGSGRAREQFFGPGTRLTVL.

The chain employs TRBV20-1 and TRBJ2-2; possible D gene TRBD1, 7 bases. V lost 4 bases and J 4 bases, leaving 10 bases between the germline ends. The germline CDR1 and CDR2 sequences are DFQATT and SNEGSKA (reference sequence). CDR3 size: 13 residues. CDR3 region: CSANRGGTGELFF. In nucleotides, the CDR3 is TGCAGTGCTAACAGGGGAGGCACCGGGGAGCTGTTTTTT.

This chain links TRBV20-1 with TRBJ1-1; a possible D gene is TRBD1 (6 bases). The CDR3 is 13 residues long. The germline V gene has CDR1 DFQATT and CDR2 SNEGSKA (reference sequence). V was cut by 3 bases and J by 1 base, with 9 bases left in between. The CDR3 here is CSARRGANTEAFF. The CDR3 DNA reads as TGCAGTGCTAGGAGGGGGGCGAACACTGAAGCTTTCTTT.

This chain uses TRBV2 with TRBJ1-2; a weak D match, TRBD1 (5 bases). V lost 8 bases and J lost 2, with 12 bases in between. The length of the CDR3 is 13 residues. CDR1 and CDR2 from the germline V gene are SNHLY and FYNNEI. The CDR3 protein is CASEQGYNYGYTF. In DNA, the CDR3 is TGTGCCAGCGAGCAGGGCTACAACTATGGCTACACCTTC.

The chain links TRBV3-1 to TRBJ2-7; D perhaps matches TRBD1 (6 bases). The CDR3 length is 18 residues. Germline V CDR1 and CDR2: LGHDT, YNNKEL (reference sequence). Trimming took 1 base from V and 4 from J, leaving 23 bases between them. The chain's CDR3 is CASSQAKEARGGRYEQYF. The CDR3 coding sequence is TGTGCCAGCAGCCAAGCCAAGGAGGCCAGAGGGGGAAGGTACGAGCAGTACTTC.